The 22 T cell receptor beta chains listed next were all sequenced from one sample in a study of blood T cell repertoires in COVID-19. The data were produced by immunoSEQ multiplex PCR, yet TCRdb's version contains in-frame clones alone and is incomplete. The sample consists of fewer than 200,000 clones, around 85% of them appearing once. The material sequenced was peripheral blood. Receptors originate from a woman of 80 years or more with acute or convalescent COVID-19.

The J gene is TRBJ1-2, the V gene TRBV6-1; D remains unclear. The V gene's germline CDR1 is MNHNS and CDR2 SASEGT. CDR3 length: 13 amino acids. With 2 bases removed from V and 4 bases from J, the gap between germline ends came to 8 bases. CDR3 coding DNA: TGTGCCAGCAGTGAATCCGTTAGCTATGGCTACACCTTC. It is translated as CASSESVSYGYTF.

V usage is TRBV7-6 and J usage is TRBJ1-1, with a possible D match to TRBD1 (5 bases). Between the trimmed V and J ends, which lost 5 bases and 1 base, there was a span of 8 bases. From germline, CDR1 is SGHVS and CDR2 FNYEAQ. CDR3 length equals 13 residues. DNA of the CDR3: TGTGCCAGCAGCCGCGGGACGAACACTGAAGCTTTCTTT. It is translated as CASSRGTNTEAFF.

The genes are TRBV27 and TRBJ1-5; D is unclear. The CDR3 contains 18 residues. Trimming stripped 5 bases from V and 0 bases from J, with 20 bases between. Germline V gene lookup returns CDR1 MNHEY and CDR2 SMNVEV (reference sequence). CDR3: CASSPTLGVPYSNQPQHF. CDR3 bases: TGTGCCAGCAGTCCGACCCTAGGAGTACCCTATAGCAATCAGCCCCAGCATTTT.

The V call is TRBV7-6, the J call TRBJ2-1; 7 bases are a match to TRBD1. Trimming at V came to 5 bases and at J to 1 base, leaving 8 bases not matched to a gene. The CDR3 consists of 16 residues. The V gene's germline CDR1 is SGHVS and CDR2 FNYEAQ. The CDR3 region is CASSPGQAGSYNEQFF. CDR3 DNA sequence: TGTGCCAGCAGCCCTGGACAGGCCGGTTCCTACAATGAGCAGTTCTTC.

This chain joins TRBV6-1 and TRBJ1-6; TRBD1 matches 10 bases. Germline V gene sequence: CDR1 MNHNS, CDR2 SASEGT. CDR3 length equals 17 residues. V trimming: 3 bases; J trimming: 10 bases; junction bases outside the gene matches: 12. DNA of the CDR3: TGTGCCAGCAGTGAGTCCCCGGGACAGGGGATCCGATCACCCCTCCACTTT. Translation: CASSESPGQGIRSPLHF.

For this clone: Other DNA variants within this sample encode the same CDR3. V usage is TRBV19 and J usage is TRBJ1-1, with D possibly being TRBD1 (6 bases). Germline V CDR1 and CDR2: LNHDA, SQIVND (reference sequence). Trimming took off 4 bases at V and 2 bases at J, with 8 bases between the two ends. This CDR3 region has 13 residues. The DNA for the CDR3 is TGTGCCAGTAGTACACAGGGAAACACTGAAGCTTTCTTT. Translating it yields CASSTQGNTEAFF. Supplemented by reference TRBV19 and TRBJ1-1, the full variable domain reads DGGITQSPKYLFRKEGQNVTLSCEQNLNHDAMYWYRQDPGQGLRLIYYSQIVNDFQKGDIAEGYSVSREKKESFPLTVTSAQKNPTAFYLCASSTQGNTEAFFGQGTRLTVV.

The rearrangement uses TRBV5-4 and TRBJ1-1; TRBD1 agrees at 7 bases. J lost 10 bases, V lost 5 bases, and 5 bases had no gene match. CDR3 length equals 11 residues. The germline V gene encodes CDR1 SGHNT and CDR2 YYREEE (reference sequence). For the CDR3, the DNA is TGTGCCAGCAGGGACCAGGGGGGAGCTTTCTTT. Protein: CASRDQGGAFF.

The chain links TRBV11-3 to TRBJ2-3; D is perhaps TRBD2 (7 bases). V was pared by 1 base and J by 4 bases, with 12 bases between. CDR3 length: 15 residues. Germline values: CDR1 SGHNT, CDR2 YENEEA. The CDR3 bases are TGTGCCAGCAGCTTAGCACCGGGGGGCGCAGATACGCAGTATTTT. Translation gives CASSLAPGGADTQYF.

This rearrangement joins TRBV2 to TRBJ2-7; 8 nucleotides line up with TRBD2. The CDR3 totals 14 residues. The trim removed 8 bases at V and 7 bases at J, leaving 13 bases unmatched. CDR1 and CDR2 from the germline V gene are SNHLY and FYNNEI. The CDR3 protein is CASLAQSGSGEQYF. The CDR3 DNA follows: TGTGCCAGCCTAGCCCAGAGCGGGAGCGGGGAGCAGTACTTC.

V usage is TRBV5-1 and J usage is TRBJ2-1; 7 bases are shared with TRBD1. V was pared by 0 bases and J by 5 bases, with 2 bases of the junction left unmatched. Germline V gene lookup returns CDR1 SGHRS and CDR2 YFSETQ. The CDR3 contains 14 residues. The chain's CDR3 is CASSLEGTDNEQFF. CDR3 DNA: TGCGCCAGCAGCTTGGAGGGGACAGACAATGAGCAGTTCTTC.

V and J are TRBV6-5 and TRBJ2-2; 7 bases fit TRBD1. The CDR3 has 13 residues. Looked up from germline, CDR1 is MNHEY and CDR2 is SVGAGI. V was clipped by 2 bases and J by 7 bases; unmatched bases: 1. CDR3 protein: CASSYRGRGELFF. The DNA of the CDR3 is TGTGCCAGCAGTTACAGGGGGCGCGGGGAGCTGTTTTTT.

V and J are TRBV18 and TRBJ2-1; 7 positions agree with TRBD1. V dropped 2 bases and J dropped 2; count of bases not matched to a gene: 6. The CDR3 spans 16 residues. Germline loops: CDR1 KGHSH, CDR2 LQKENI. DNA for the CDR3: TGTGCCAGCTCACCAGGCCAGGGGGAAACCTACAATGAGCAGTTCTTC. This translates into CASSPGQGETYNEQFF.

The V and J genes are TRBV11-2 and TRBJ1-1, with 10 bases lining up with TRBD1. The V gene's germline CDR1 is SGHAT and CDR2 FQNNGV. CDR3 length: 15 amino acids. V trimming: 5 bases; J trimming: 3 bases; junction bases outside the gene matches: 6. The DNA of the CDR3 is TGTGCCAGCAGCCTGGGGACAGGGGTTTACACTGAAGCTTTCTTT. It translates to CASSLGTGVYTEAFF. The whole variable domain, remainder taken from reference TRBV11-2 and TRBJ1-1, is EAGVAQSPRYKIIEKRQSVAFWCNPISGHATLYWYQQILGQGPKLLIQFQNNGVVDDSQLPKDRFSAERLKGVDSTLKIQPAKLEDSAVYLCASSLGTGVYTEAFFGQGTRLTVV.

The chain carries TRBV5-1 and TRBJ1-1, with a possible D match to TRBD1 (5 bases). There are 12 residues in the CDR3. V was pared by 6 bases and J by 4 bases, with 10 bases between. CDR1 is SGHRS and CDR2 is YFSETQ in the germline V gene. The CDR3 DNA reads TGCGCCAGCACAAGGGGCGGCACTGAAGCTTTCTTT. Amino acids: CASTRGGTEAFF.

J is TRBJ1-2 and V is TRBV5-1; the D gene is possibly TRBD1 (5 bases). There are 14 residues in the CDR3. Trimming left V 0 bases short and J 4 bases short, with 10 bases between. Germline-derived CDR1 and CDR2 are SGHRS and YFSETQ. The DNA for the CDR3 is TGCGCCAGCAGCTTGGCGAGGGGACTCTATGGCTACACCTTC. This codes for CASSLARGLYGYTF.

The CDR3 region has the DNA TGCGCCAGCAGTGAGGCGGGGGCCAAAAACATTCAGTACTTC. As protein: CASSEAGAKNIQYF. This chain joins TRBV10-1 and TRBJ2-4, with a tentative D call TRBD2 (6 bases). CDR3 size: 14 residues. From germline, CDR1 is WNHNN and CDR2 SYGVQD (reference sequence). The V gene lost 2 bases and the J gene lost 1 base, with 6 bases spanning the gap.

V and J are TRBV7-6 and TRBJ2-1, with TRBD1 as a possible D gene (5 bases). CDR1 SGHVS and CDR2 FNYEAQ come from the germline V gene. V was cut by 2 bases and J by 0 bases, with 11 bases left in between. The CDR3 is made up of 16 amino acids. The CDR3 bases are TGTGCCAGCAGCTTATATGGGGCTTCCTCCTACAATGAGCAGTTCTTC. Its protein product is CASSLYGASSYNEQFF. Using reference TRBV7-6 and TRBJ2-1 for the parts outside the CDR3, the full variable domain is GAGVSQSPRYKVTKRGQDVALRCDPISGHVSLYWYRQALGQGPEFLTYFNYEAQQDKSGLPNDRFSAERPEGSISTLTIQRTEQRDSAMYRCASSLYGASSYNEQFFGPGTRLTVL.

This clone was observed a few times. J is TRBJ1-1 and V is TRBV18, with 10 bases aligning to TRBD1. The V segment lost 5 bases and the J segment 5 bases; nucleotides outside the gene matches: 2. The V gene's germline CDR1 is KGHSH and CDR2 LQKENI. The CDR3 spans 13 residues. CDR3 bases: TGTGCCAGCTCAGGACAGGGGGGGACTGAAGCTTTCTTT. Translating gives CASSGQGGTEAFF.

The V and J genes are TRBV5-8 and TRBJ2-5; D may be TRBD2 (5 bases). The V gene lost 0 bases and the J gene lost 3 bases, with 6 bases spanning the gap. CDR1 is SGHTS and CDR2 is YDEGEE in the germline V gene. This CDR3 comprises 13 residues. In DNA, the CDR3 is TGTGCCAGCAGCTTGGGGGGAGAAGAGACCCAGTACTTC. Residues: CASSLGGEETQYF.

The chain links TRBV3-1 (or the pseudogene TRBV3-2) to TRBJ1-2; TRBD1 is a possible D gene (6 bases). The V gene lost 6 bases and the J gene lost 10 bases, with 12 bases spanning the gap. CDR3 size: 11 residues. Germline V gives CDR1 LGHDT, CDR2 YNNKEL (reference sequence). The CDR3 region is CASRGADIYTF. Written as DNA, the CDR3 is TGTGCCAGCAGGGGGGCGGATATCTACACCTTC.

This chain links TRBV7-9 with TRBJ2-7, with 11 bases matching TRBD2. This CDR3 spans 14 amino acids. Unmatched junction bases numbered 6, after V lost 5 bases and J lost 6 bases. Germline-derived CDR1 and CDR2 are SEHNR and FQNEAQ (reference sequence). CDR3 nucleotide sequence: TGTGCCAGCAGCCTAGGACTAGCGGGTTTCGAGCAGTACTTC. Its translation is CASSLGLAGFEQYF.

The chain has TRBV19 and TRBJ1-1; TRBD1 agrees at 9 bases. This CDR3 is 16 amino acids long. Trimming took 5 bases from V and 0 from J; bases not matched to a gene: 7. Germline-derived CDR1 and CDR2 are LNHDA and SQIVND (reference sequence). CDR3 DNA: TGTGCCAGTAGTTGGGGGACAGGGAATATGAACACTGAAGCTTTCTTT. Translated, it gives CASSWGTGNMNTEAFF.